Presented here are 26 T cell receptor beta chains from one specimen sequenced in a study of blood T cell repertoires in COVID-19. The assay was immunoSEQ multiplex PCR, and TCRdb's table has in-frame clones only and misses some. In the table there are fewer than 250,000 clones, about 82% of which are singletons. Sequencing was performed on PBMCs or T cells enriched from blood (not recorded which). The source is a woman in her forties or fifties who had recovered from COVID-19.

In its sample, this clone was seen a few times. This chain connects TRBV7-9 to TRBJ1-5, with D tentatively TRBD1 (6 bases). Germline CDR1 is SEHNR and CDR2 is FQNEAQ (reference sequence). The germline V and J ends were trimmed by 6 bases and 2 bases, with 17 bases remaining between them. CDR3 size: 16 residues. Here the CDR3 DNA reads TGTGCCAGCAGTCATTCTCAGGGGAGGGGCAATCAGCCCCAGCATTTT. Amino acids: CASSHSQGRGNQPQHF.

The rearrangement uses TRBV5-3 and TRBJ2-1; possible D gene TRBD1, 5 bases. TRBV5-3 is noted as an ORF with a role that remains uncertain. The V gene lost 1 base and the J gene lost 7 bases, with 9 bases spanning the gap. This CDR3 region has 13 residues. CDR3 region: CARSLTGTNEQFF. The CDR3 coding sequence is TGTGCCAGAAGCTTGACAGGTACTAATGAGCAGTTCTTC.

This chain connects TRBV7-6 to TRBJ1-1, with 7 positions matching TRBD1. Per germline, CDR1 SGHVS and CDR2 FNYEAQ. The CDR3 runs 13 residues. Unmatched junction bases numbered 1, after V lost 2 bases and J lost 4 bases. Here the CDR3 DNA reads TGTGCCAGCAGCTTACAGGGGGTCACTGAAGCTTTCTTT. Its protein is CASSLQGVTEAFF.

This clone has a single count. The genes are TRBV3-1 (or the pseudogene TRBV3-2) and TRBJ1-1; a possible D gene is TRBD1 (6 bases). Germline CDR1 LGHDT, CDR2 YNNKEL (reference sequence). Trimming removed 6 bases at V and 11 bases at J, with 19 bases between. The CDR3 extends over 13 amino acids. Here the CDR3 DNA reads TGTGCCAGCAGTGGGGACACCAGAACGTGGGCTTTCTTT. Its translation: CASSGDTRTWAFF.

This chain uses TRBV14 with TRBJ1-6; weak D call: TRBD1 (5 bases). This CDR3 is built from 15 residues. Germline V gene sequence: CDR1 SGHDN, CDR2 FVKESK. V was cut by 4 bases and J by 10 bases, with 17 bases left in between. CDR3 sequence (DNA): TGTGCCAGCAGCCCGGCGCAGGGTGTTTGGTCACCCCTCCACTTT. Its translation is CASSPAQGVWSPLHF.

The chain carries TRBV19 and TRBJ1-1, with D possibly being TRBD1 (5 bases). This CDR3 has 14 residues. V was trimmed by 6 bases and J by 5 bases, leaving 16 bases between them. CDR1 LNHDA and CDR2 SQIVND come from the germline V gene (reference sequence). This chain's CDR3 is CASRSTTRVTEAFF. The CDR3 coding sequence is TGTGCCAGTAGGAGTACCACCAGGGTGACTGAAGCTTTCTTT.

The chain links TRBV5-1 to TRBJ2-3; weak D call: TRBD1 (6 bases). The germline V gene has CDR1 SGHRS and CDR2 YFSETQ. The CDR3 length is 15 residues. Trimming took off 1 base at V and 2 bases at J, with 11 bases between the two ends. The CDR3 spells CASSLTGNPTDTQYF. The CDR3 DNA reads as TGCGCCAGCAGCTTGACAGGGAACCCCACAGATACGCAGTATTTT.

The rearrangement links TRBV30 to TRBJ2-3, with D perhaps matching TRBD2 (5 bases). The length of the CDR3 is 11 residues. Germline V lookup: CDR1 GTSNPN, CDR2 SVGIG (reference sequence). The V gene lost 4 bases and the J gene lost 6 bases, with 8 bases spanning the gap. CDR3 amino acids: CAWMSGDTQYF. DNA for the CDR3: TGTGCCTGGATGTCGGGGGATACGCAGTATTTT.

This clone was counted between two and nine times. J is TRBJ2-2 and V is TRBV7-8, with 11 bases aligning to TRBD1. CDR3 length equals 15 residues. Germline V gene data show CDR1 as SGHVS and CDR2 as FQNEAQ. With V trimmed by 5 bases and J by 5 bases, 4 bases remained unmatched. CDR3 residues: CASSIRDRGTGELFF. The CDR3 DNA reads as TGTGCCAGCAGCATCCGGGACAGGGGGACCGGGGAGCTGTTTTTT.

The chain carries TRBV19 and TRBJ2-1; 10 bases agree with TRBD2. Germline CDR1 is LNHDA and CDR2 is SQIVND (reference sequence). CDR3 length equals 17 residues. Trimming at V came to 5 bases and at J to 3 bases, leaving 10 bases not matched to a gene. In DNA, the CDR3 is TGTGCCAGTAGTCGGCAGCGGGGGGGGATTTACTACAATGAGCAGTTCTTC. This encodes CASSRQRGGIYYNEQFF. Complete variable domain (other parts from reference TRBV19 and TRBJ2-1): DGGITQSPKYLFRKEGQNVTLSCEQNLNHDAMYWYRQDPGQGLRLIYYSQIVNDFQKGDIAEGYSVSREKKESFPLTVTSAQKNPTAFYLCASSRQRGGIYYNEQFFGPGTRLTVL.

The chain has TRBV7-9 and TRBJ2-5; D gene unclear. Deletions cut 5 bases from V and 1 base from J, with 11 bases between. The CDR3 has 14 amino acids. In germline, CDR1 is SEHNR, CDR2 FQNEAQ (reference sequence). CDR3: CASSPPVAQETQYF. Written as DNA, the CDR3 is TGTGCCAGCAGCCCCCCCGTGGCCCAAGAGACCCAGTACTTC.

This chain joins TRBV27 and TRBJ2-3, with TRBD2 identical over 7 bases. CDR1 and CDR2 from the germline V gene are MNHEY and SMNVEV (reference sequence). The CDR3 sequence is 14 residues long. V lost 6 bases, J lost 2 bases, and 5 bases stayed unmatched. CDR3 nucleotides: TGTGCCAGCAGAGGAGCGGGGACCACAGATACGCAGTATTTT. It codes for CASRGAGTTDTQYF.

The V gene is TRBV6-2 or TRBV6-3, the J gene TRBJ1-2; TRBD1 matches at 10 bases. The CDR3 has 14 amino acids. The V segment lost 5 bases and the J segment 2 bases; nucleotides outside the gene matches: 2. Germline V gene data show CDR1 as MNHEY and CDR2 as SVGEGT. The CDR3 nucleotides are TGTGCCAGCAGTCTGGACAGGGGGAACTATGGCTACACCTTC. Amino acids: CASSLDRGNYGYTF.

This clone was seen a single time. This rearrangement joins TRBV7-2 to TRBJ1-6, with 8 nucleotides matching TRBD1. This CDR3 region has 16 residues. J was trimmed by 10 bases and V by 1 base; bases with no gene match: 9. Germline CDR1 and CDR2: SGHTA and FQGNSA. The CDR3, as DNA: TGTGCCAGCAGCTTAGGGACAGGGTGGCCGAAATCACCCCTCCACTTT. Translating gives CASSLGTGWPKSPLHF.

This chain uses TRBV6-2 or TRBV6-3 with TRBJ1-2; 8 bases fit TRBD1. CDR3 length: 14 residues. Germline CDR1 is MNHEY and CDR2 is SVGEGT. The trim removed 5 bases at V and 6 bases at J, leaving 8 bases unmatched. In DNA form, the CDR3 reads TGTGCCAGCAGTACCCCCACAGGGGGACATGGCTACACCTTC. Protein: CASSTPTGGHGYTF.

The chain uses TRBV30 and TRBJ2-7, with TRBD1 matching 7 bases. With 5 bases clipped from V and 6 bases from J, the junction kept 4 bases outside the gene matches. CDR1 is GTSNPN and CDR2 is SVGIG in the germline V gene (reference sequence). This CDR3 spans 11 amino acids. CDR3 DNA: TGTGCCTGGGGTAGGGGGCGCGAGCAGTACTTC. Its protein product is CAWGRGREQYF.

CDR3 region: CASSSTNRGSGQPQHF. The CDR3 bases are TGTGCCAGCAGTTCAACCAACAGGGGTAGTGGTCAGCCCCAGCATTTT. The chain uses TRBV28 and TRBJ1-5; the match to TRBD1 covers 7 bases. Germline V gives CDR1 MDHEN, CDR2 SYDVKM. V gave up 4 bases and J gave up 6 bases; unmatched junction bases: 12. This CDR3 contains 16 residues.

The rearrangement links TRBV2 to TRBJ1-3, with a tentative D call TRBD1 (5 bases). The CDR3 is 15 residues long. The V end was cut by 3 bases, the J end by 6 bases, with 15 bases between. Germline V gives CDR1 SNHLY, CDR2 FYNNEI. For the CDR3, the DNA is TGTGCCAGCAGTGATGGTAGACAGAACTTAAACACCATATATTTT. Its translation is CASSDGRQNLNTIYF.

This clone occurred once. The rearrangement uses TRBV27 and TRBJ1-6, with TRBD1 matching over 7 bases. Looked up from germline, CDR1 is MNHEY and CDR2 is SMNVEV (reference sequence). The CDR3 has 18 amino acids. Losses at the gene ends were 5 bases for V and 0 bases for J; bases not matched to a gene: 10. CDR3 loop: CASSIRQGSHSYNSPLHF. CDR3 DNA sequence: TGTGCCAGCAGTATTCGACAGGGAAGCCACTCCTATAATTCACCCCTCCACTTT.

The chain joins TRBV14 to TRBJ2-1, with a tentative D call TRBD2 (6 bases). The CDR3 is 15 amino acids. CDR1 is SGHDN and CDR2 is FVKESK in the germline V gene. Trimming left V 5 bases short and J 0 bases short, with 11 bases between. CDR3 DNA: TGTGCCAGCAGCTCGGGACTCCGCTCCTACAATGAGCAGTTCTTC. Protein: CASSSGLRSYNEQFF.

The chain links TRBV7-8 to TRBJ2-7, with D possibly being TRBD2 (7 bases). This CDR3 comprises 16 residues. Trimming cost V 5 bases and J 7 bases, with 24 bases left between them. CDR1 and CDR2 from the germline V gene are SGHVS and FQNEAQ. The CDR3 bases are TGTGCCAGCAGCCCAACGACAAGCGGGACAACGGGGGAGCAGTACTTC. This encodes CASSPTTSGTTGEQYF.

V and J are TRBV28 and TRBJ1-4, with D maybe TRBD1 (5 bases). This CDR3 is 14 amino acids long. Germline assignment: CDR1 MDHEN and CDR2 SYDVKM. Trimming removed 3 bases at V and 3 bases at J, with 8 bases between. The CDR3 DNA reads as TGTGCCAGCAGTTTCGGGGGTCCTAATGAAAAACTGTTTTTT. It codes for CASSFGGPNEKLFF.

The genes are TRBV29-1 and TRBJ1-2; D remains ambiguous. V lost 3 bases, J lost 7 bases, and 3 bases lay in between. CDR3 length: 9 residues. CDR1 and CDR2 (germline): SQVTM, ANQGSEA. This chain's CDR3 is CSVDSGYTF. The CDR3 DNA reads TGCAGCGTTGACAGTGGCTACACCTTC.

V is TRBV7-3 and J is TRBJ2-1; maybe TRBD2 (6 bases). Trimming took off 5 bases at V and 0 bases at J, with 11 bases between the two ends. Germline V lookup: CDR1 SGHTA, CDR2 FQGTGA. The CDR3 sequence is 15 residues long. Written as DNA, the CDR3 is TGTGCCAGCAGCCCCCTCGGGAGCTCCTACAATGAGCAGTTCTTC. The encoded protein is CASSPLGSSYNEQFF.

The chain couples TRBV29-1 to TRBJ1-1; TRBD1 might be the D (5 bases). The V and J ends lost 6 bases and 8 bases respectively, with 13 bases between them. Germline values: CDR1 SQVTM, CDR2 ANQGSEA. The CDR3 runs 11 residues. The CDR3 loop reads CSVKREGEAFF. As DNA, the CDR3 is TGCAGCGTGAAGCGGGAGGGGGAAGCTTTCTTT.

The chain couples TRBV9 to TRBJ2-7; the match to TRBD2 covers 8 bases. The V gene end was trimmed by 4 bases and the J gene end by 7 bases; junction bases not matched to a gene: 16. CDR3 size: 16 residues. Per the germline V gene, CDR1 is SGDLS and CDR2 is YYNGEE. CDR3 in amino acids: CASSPTLLAAREEQYF. In DNA form, the CDR3 reads TGTGCCAGCAGCCCCACCTTACTAGCGGCGCGTGAGGAGCAGTACTTC.